These T cell receptor beta chains were read from a single sample in a study of identifying expanded T cells in peripheral blood. Here immunoSEQ multiplex PCR was the method, and the copy in TCRdb shows in-frame clones only, minus some. The sample includes some 130,000 clones, around nine tenths of them seen just once. What was sequenced was blood. The receptor set was obtained from a person between 18 and 75 years old in good health. CDR3s include the opening cysteine and the closing phenylalanine or tryptophan. Only part of the rows carry a size: once, few, many, or a class if the clone is expanded.

j_call | v_call | clone_size | cdr3_aa
- | TRBV30 | - | CAWTVRGLSYEQYF
TRBJ1-3 | TRBV11-2 | - | CASSTSVNTIYF
TRBJ1-5 | TRBV6-6 | - | CASSLIWSQPQHF
TRBJ1-5 | TRBV4-1 | - | CASSPLGNQPQHF
TRBJ1-5 | TRBV5-1 | - | CASSPTGGGNQPQHF
TRBJ1-5 | TRBV19 | - | CASSIGGLGNQPQHF
TRBJ1-4 | TRBV9 | - | CASSEAAATNEKLFF
TRBJ2-1 | TRBV2 | once | CASSVQPSYNEQFF
TRBJ2-1 | TRBV6-1 | - | CASSEAQRDEQFF
TRBJ1-1 | TRBV18 | - | CASSQLAGPEAFF
TRBJ1-4 | TRBV25-1 | - | CASSESQGVEKLFF
TRBJ2-7 | TRBV7-2 | - | CASSLVRAGPSDEQYF
TRBJ2-3 | TRBV10-2 | - | CASGSRVLTDTQYF
TRBJ1-2 | TRBV19 | once | CASSIYNQGSYGYTF
TRBJ2-2 | TRBV10-2 | - | CASSKLAGAPNTGELFF
TRBJ2-3 | TRBV4-2 | - | CASSYVGGSTDTQYF
TRBJ1-4 | TRBV28 | - | CASSLYTENEKLFF
TRBJ1-3 | TRBV6-5 | - | CASSFDGYSGNTIYF
TRBJ2-1 | TRBV6-1 | - | CASRVRLAGAFEQFF
TRBJ1-5 | TRBV29-1 | - | CSVETVRSQGGNQPQHF
TRBJ1-1 | TRBV5-6 | - | CASSTPDRGLNTEAFF
TRBJ1-1 | TRBV15 | - | CATRQNMNTEAFF
TRBJ1-2 | TRBV4-1 | - | CASSQDPGRDRGYTF
TRBJ2-5 | TRBV10-3 | - | CAISPDRDQETQYF
TRBJ1-3 | TRBV19 | - | CASNQRQGISGNTIYF
TRBJ1-4 | TRBV4-1 | few | CASSQASLGANNEKLFF
TRBJ2-7 | TRBV7-6 | - | CASSLALGVDEQYF
TRBJ2-7 | TRBV19 | - | CASMGRLTTKQYF
TRBJ2-3 | TRBV11-3 | - | CASSLGLADTQYF
TRBJ1-3 | TRBV9 | few | CASSTGQGNSGNTIYF
TRBJ1-4 | TRBV21-1 | - | CASSKLRGGRGIGKLFF
TRBJ2-7 | TRBV5-4 | - | CASSSTGTSGKYEQYF
TRBJ2-2 | TRBV2 | - | CASHNDHTGELFF
TRBJ2-1 | TRBV7-3 | - | CASSLAGGHAEQFF
TRBJ2-7 | TRBV15 | - | CATSSRGTGSYEQYF
TRBJ2-5 | TRBV28 | - | CASSLWTGGLETQYF
TRBJ2-5 | TRBV2 | - | CASRDREDYSETQYF
TRBJ2-1 | TRBV29-1 | - | CSVPVARVLPGEQFF
TRBJ1-1 | TRBV10-3 | - | CAISSREPRNTEAFF
TRBJ2-7 | TRBV27 | - | CASSPTGGYEQYF
TRBJ2-2 | TRBV11-2 | once | CAVTGNTGELFF